This is a list of T cell receptor beta chains from one sample in a study of cytomegalovirus exposure and HLA in healthy donors. The table came from immunoSEQ multiplex PCR; TCRdb's copy has only in-frame clones and leaves some out. The data hold roughly 160,000 clones, with approximately 80% observed a single time. The specimen was PBMCs. The origin of the receptors is a man aged 30-40 years in good health and CMV-seropositive. Both conserved end residues are part of each CDR3. For some rows the clone size is stated as once, few or many, or as a class when expanded; others skip it.

clone size: NA
J gene: TRBJ2-7
V gene: TRBV28
CDR3 protein: CASSLRLAGVSYEQYF

clone size: NA
J gene: TRBJ2-7
V gene: TRBV13
CDR3 protein: CASLRRQAHTYEQYF

clone size: NA
J gene: TRBJ2-2
V gene: TRBV19
CDR3 protein: CASSFRTGGLAGELFF

clone size: NA
J gene: TRBJ2-5
V gene: TRBV7-9
CDR3 protein: CASSPPPNREETQYF

clone size: NA
J gene: TRBJ1-5
V gene: TRBV5-1
CDR3 protein: CASSLGGDQPQHF

clone size: NA
J gene: TRBJ2-7
V gene: TRBV11-2
CDR3 protein: CASSTTSGGGEQYF

clone size: NA
J gene: TRBJ2-2
V gene: TRBV28
CDR3 protein: CASSLPGNQDGELFF

clone size: NA
J gene: TRBJ1-5
V gene: TRBV28
CDR3 protein: CASSHGHSYTDQPQHF

clone size: NA
J gene: TRBJ2-2
V gene: TRBV20-1
CDR3 protein: CSADRVGELFF

clone size: NA
J gene: TRBJ1-2
V gene: TRBV10-3
CDR3 protein: CAISESTGAGTNYGYTF

clone size: NA
J gene: TRBJ2-7
V gene: TRBV4-1
CDR3 protein: CASSQAGSLYEQYF

clone size: NA
J gene: TRBJ2-3
V gene: TRBV7-6
CDR3 protein: CASSFHRRTVDAQYF

clone size: NA
J gene: TRBJ2-3
V gene: TRBV14
CDR3 protein: CASSQDSTGDPDTQYF

clone size: NA
J gene: TRBJ2-2
V gene: TRBV7-9
CDR3 protein: CASSARQGTGELFF

clone size: NA
J gene: TRBJ2-1
V gene: TRBV2
CDR3 protein: CASRGGEQFF

clone size: NA
J gene: TRBJ2-7
V gene: TRBV27
CDR3 protein: CASSSGSYEQYF

clone size: NA
J gene: TRBJ2-5
V gene: TRBV7-9
CDR3 protein: CASSLGGDETQYF

clone size: NA
J gene: TRBJ2-1
V gene: TRBV5-1
CDR3 protein: CASSAGVDNEQFF

clone size: NA
J gene: TRBJ2-2
V gene: TRBV19
CDR3 protein: CASSRGDRGYSGELFF

clone size: NA
J gene: TRBJ2-1
V gene: TRBV5-6
CDR3 protein: CASSFWGGYSYNEQFF

clone size: NA
J gene: TRBJ2-3
V gene: TRBV7-2
CDR3 protein: CASRAGQGRESDTQYF

clone size: NA
J gene: TRBJ2-5
V gene: TRBV28
CDR3 protein: CASSCRGCETQYF

clone size: few
J gene: TRBJ2-1
V gene: TRBV27
CDR3 protein: CASSPGGSEQFF

clone size: few
J gene: TRBJ1-4
V gene: TRBV28
CDR3 protein: CASNDPGYSTNEKLFF

clone size: NA
J gene: TRBJ2-5
V gene: TRBV27
CDR3 protein: CASSLSNTGAQETQYF

clone size: NA
J gene: TRBJ2-7
V gene: TRBV19
CDR3 protein: CASSPEGVHYEQYF

clone size: NA
J gene: TRBJ2-1
V gene: TRBV13
CDR3 protein: CASSQNWGLAGEPEQFF

clone size: NA
J gene: TRBJ1-1
V gene: TRBV9
CDR3 protein: CASSASLRGQLNTEAFF

clone size: NA
J gene: TRBJ2-5
V gene: TRBV5-6
CDR3 protein: CASSVGQGAPIGGETQYF

clone size: NA
J gene: TRBJ1-1
V gene: TRBV6-1
CDR3 protein: CASTRLGQGTEAFF

clone size: medium-sized
J gene: TRBJ2-1
V gene: TRBV4-1
CDR3 protein: CASTSRASNEQFF

clone size: NA
J gene: TRBJ2-2
V gene: TRBV29-1
CDR3 protein: CSVEEAGQGTGELFF

clone size: NA
J gene: TRBJ1-2
V gene: TRBV4-2
CDR3 protein: CASSQEEQGETLF

clone size: once
J gene: TRBJ1-1
V gene: TRBV25-1
CDR3 protein: CASSAQLNTEAFF

clone size: NA
J gene: TRBJ1-2
V gene: TRBV7-2
CDR3 protein: CASSFVGARGYTF

clone size: NA
J gene: TRBJ2-2
V gene: TRBV27
CDR3 protein: CASSTNTGELFF

clone size: NA
J gene: TRBJ2-7
V gene: TRBV29-1
CDR3 protein: CSVDDDRAYEQYF

clone size: few
J gene: TRBJ1-6
V gene: TRBV7-6
CDR3 protein: CASSLGTGDGNSPLHF

clone size: NA
J gene: TRBJ1-5
V gene: TRBV30
CDR3 protein: CAWRRTGVSNQPQHF

clone size: NA
J gene: TRBJ2-1
V gene: TRBV18
CDR3 protein: CASSPSTGAGYNEQFF

clone size: NA
J gene: TRBJ2-1
V gene: TRBV7-9
CDR3 protein: CASSKMAGGGDEQFF

clone size: NA
J gene: TRBJ2-7
V gene: TRBV14
CDR3 protein: CASSQEAGLDYEQYF

clone size: few
J gene: TRBJ1-4
V gene: TRBV5-4
CDR3 protein: CASSRGSQGIREKLFF

clone size: NA
J gene: TRBJ1-4
V gene: TRBV7-9
CDR3 protein: CASSLTRATNEKLFF

clone size: NA
J gene: TRBJ2-7
V gene: TRBV7-9
CDR3 protein: CASSTLGHEQYF

clone size: NA
J gene: TRBJ2-3
V gene: TRBV27
CDR3 protein: CASSPFQGKLTDTQYF

clone size: NA
J gene: TRBJ2-7
V gene: TRBV2
CDR3 protein: CASIPGESSYEQYF

clone size: NA
J gene: TRBJ1-6
V gene: TRBV28
CDR3 protein: CASSLSIGTKSSPLHF

clone size: NA
J gene: TRBJ2-7
V gene: TRBV2
CDR3 protein: CASQSTYEQYF

clone size: NA
J gene: TRBJ2-7
V gene: TRBV5-5
CDR3 protein: CASSRPGTSGVYEQYF

clone size: NA
J gene: TRBJ2-5
V gene: TRBV7-3
CDR3 protein: CASSLGGVATQYF

clone size: NA
J gene: TRBJ2-5
V gene: TRBV5-1
CDR3 protein: CASSRGGQGAETQYF

clone size: few
J gene: TRBJ2-6
V gene: TRBV5-4
CDR3 protein: CASSISGGPPSGANVLTF

clone size: NA
J gene: TRBJ2-1
V gene: TRBV6-5
CDR3 protein: CASSYGGGAGEQFF

clone size: NA
J gene: TRBJ1-1
V gene: TRBV27
CDR3 protein: CASIIQGWHTEAFF